Presented here are 18 T cell receptor beta chains from one specimen sequenced in a study of OX40 agonist ivuxolimab in advanced cancers. Sequenced by immunoSEQ multiplex PCR; TCRdb stores in-frame clones only, minus some. The data show about 45,000 clones, with roughly 88% seen just once and under 20% held by the top ten. The input for sequencing was CD4+ or CD8+ T cells sorted from blood, taken in a trial of the OX40 agonist ivuxolimab. These TCRs come from an adult with an advanced solid tumor such as melanoma, head and neck, liver or kidney cancer.

The chain is built from TRBV2 and TRBJ2-3; D uncertain. The CDR3 has 13 residues. CDR1 is SNHLY, CDR2 FYNNEI, per germline. Trimming removed 6 bases at V and 1 base at J, with 8 bases between. In DNA form, the CDR3 reads TGTGCCAGCAGCGCGATAGGCACAGATACGCAGTATTTT. Protein: CASSAIGTDTQYF.

V is TRBV7-9 and J is TRBJ2-5; 8 nucleotides line up with TRBD2. V was pared by 6 bases and J by 6 bases, with 9 bases of the junction left unmatched. The germline V gene encodes CDR1 SEHNR and CDR2 FQNEAQ (reference sequence). The CDR3 extends over 14 amino acids. The CDR3 bases are TGTGCCAGCAGATCCTCGGGACTAGTAAAGACCCAGTACTTC. This gives the protein CASRSSGLVKTQYF.

The V and J genes are TRBV19 and TRBJ1-6, with no clear D. V was clipped by 3 bases and J by 9 bases, with 6 bases between them. Germline CDR1 and CDR2: LNHDA and SQIVND (reference sequence). The CDR3 extends over 12 amino acids. CDR3 amino acids: CASSIGLSPLHF. The CDR3 bases are TGTGCCAGTAGTATTGGGCTTTCACCCCTCCACTTT.

The genes are TRBV2 and TRBJ2-1; D is unresolved. Germline assignment: CDR1 SNHLY and CDR2 FYNNEI. The V end lost 7 bases, the J end lost 5 bases, and 6 bases lay between the germline ends. The CDR3 consists of 11 residues. The CDR3 is CASKGNNEQFF. As DNA, the CDR3 is TGTGCCAGCAAAGGCAACAATGAGCAGTTCTTC.

This chain joins TRBV18 and TRBJ1-1, with TRBD1 matching 8 bases. Unmatched junction bases numbered 6, after V lost 6 bases and J lost 0 bases. CDR3 length: 15 residues. Germline lookup yields CDR1 KGHSH and CDR2 LQKENI. The CDR3 spells CASSPGGQMNTEAFF. For the CDR3, the DNA is TGTGCCAGCTCCCCAGGGGGCCAGATGAACACTGAAGCTTTCTTT.

The chain has TRBV20-1 and TRBJ2-1, with D perhaps being TRBD1 or TRBD2 (5 bases each). Germline V CDR1 and CDR2: DFQATT, SNEGSKA (reference sequence). Trimming took off 5 bases at V and 6 bases at J, with 8 bases between the two ends. This CDR3 spans 11 amino acids. As DNA, the CDR3 is TGCAGTGCTTGGGACGTCAATGAGCAGTTCTTC. Its protein product is CSAWDVNEQFF.

This clone was seen a single time. The chain recombines TRBV4-1 with TRBJ2-6, with 10 bases aligning to TRBD1. The J segment lost 3 bases and the V segment lost 1 base, leaving 6 bases of the junction unmatched. The CDR3 contains 18 residues. Germline CDR1 MGHRA, CDR2 YSYEKL. The CDR3 is CASSQAGQGSLGANVLTF. The CDR3 DNA follows: TGCGCCAGCAGCCAAGCGGGACAGGGGTCTCTTGGGGCCAACGTCCTGACTTTC.

The chain uses TRBV6-6 and TRBJ2-6, with a tentative D call TRBD2 (6 bases). CDR3 length equals 16 residues. Germline V gene lookup returns CDR1 MNHNY and CDR2 SVGAGI (reference sequence). V was shortened by 7 bases and J by 0 bases, with 13 bases between the two germline ends. This CDR3 reads CASMEGTASGANVLTF. The CDR3 DNA reads as TGTGCCAGCATGGAGGGTACGGCCTCTGGGGCCAACGTCCTGACTTTC.

The chain joins TRBV28 to TRBJ2-7; no clear D. Per the germline V gene, CDR1 is MDHEN and CDR2 is SYDVKM. Deletions cut 4 bases from V and 5 bases from J, with 15 bases between. The CDR3 contains 14 residues. The CDR3 DNA is TGTGCCAGCAGTTCCCCACACGCCAGAGACGAGCAGTACTTC. Protein product: CASSSPHARDEQYF.

This rearrangement joins TRBV6-5 to TRBJ2-1, with TRBD1 identical over 11 bases. Losses at the gene ends were 4 bases for V and 7 bases for J; bases not matched to a gene: 6. CDR3 length equals 15 residues. CDR1 and CDR2 (germline): MNHEY, SVGAGI. The CDR3 here is CASSSWTGGWNEQFF. Written as DNA, the CDR3 is TGTGCCAGCAGTTCTTGGACAGGGGGCTGGAATGAGCAGTTCTTC.

The chain uses TRBV19 and TRBJ2-1; D gene unclear. CDR1 is LNHDA, CDR2 SQIVND, per germline (reference sequence). Trimming cost V 3 bases and J 4 bases, with 7 bases left between them. The CDR3 loop spans 13 amino acids. The CDR3 bases are TGTGCCAGTAGTATCCAGATTTACAATGAGCAGTTCTTC. The encoded protein is CASSIQIYNEQFF. The complete variable domain, with remaining parts taken from reference TRBV19 and TRBJ2-1, reads DGGITQSPKYLFRKEGQNVTLSCEQNLNHDAMYWYRQDPGQGLRLIYYSQIVNDFQKGDIAEGYSVSREKKESFPLTVTSAQKNPTAFYLCASSIQIYNEQFFGPGTRLTVL.

The chain has TRBV7-9 and TRBJ1-2; 10 bases are shared with TRBD1. The length of the CDR3 is 15 residues. CDR1 and CDR2 (germline): SEHNR, FQNEAQ (reference sequence). J gave up 6 bases and V 1 base, and 5 bases lay outside the gene matches. CDR3 DNA sequence: TGTGCCAGCAGCTTAGGGACAGGGGGTGTGGATGGCTACACCTTC. Encoded protein: CASSLGTGGVDGYTF.

The rearrangement links TRBV7-9 to TRBJ2-5, with D possibly being TRBD1 (5 bases). The V and J ends lost 5 bases and 5 bases respectively, with 24 bases between them. The CDR3 spans 17 residues. The V gene's germline CDR1 is SEHNR and CDR2 FQNEAQ (reference sequence). Here the CDR3 reads CASSRSPIQGDGETQYF. The CDR3 bases are TGTGCCAGCAGCCGAAGCCCCATCCAGGGTGACGGGGAGACCCAGTACTTC.

This sequence joins TRBV30 and TRBJ2-5; 7 bases match TRBD1. From germline, CDR1 is GTSNPN and CDR2 SVGIG (reference sequence). With 3 bases clipped from V and 5 bases from J, the junction kept 12 bases outside the gene matches. The CDR3 covers 15 residues. CDR3 residues: CAWRTGTAGLETQYF. For the CDR3, the DNA is TGTGCCTGGAGGACCGGGACAGCAGGTTTGGAGACCCAGTACTTC.

The rearrangement joins TRBV4-2 to TRBJ2-7; TRBD2 matches 9 bases. The CDR3 sequence is 17 residues long. With 0 bases clipped from V and 4 bases from J, the junction kept 10 bases outside the gene matches. Germline V gives CDR1 LGHNA, CDR2 YNFKEQ. For the CDR3, the DNA is TGTGCCAGCAGCCAAGATACGGATAGCGGGAGAAGGTACGAGCAGTACTTC. It is translated as CASSQDTDSGRRYEQYF.

The chain has TRBV11-2 and TRBJ2-1, with TRBD2 matching over 11 bases. CDR3 size: 15 residues. The V gene end was trimmed by 5 bases and the J gene end by 8 bases; junction bases not matched to a gene: 8. Germline V gene sequence: CDR1 SGHAT, CDR2 FQNNGV. The CDR3 spells CASSHKLAGDDEQFF. DNA for the CDR3: TGTGCCAGCAGCCATAAACTAGCGGGGGATGATGAGCAGTTCTTC.

Regarding this clone: Different DNA sequences within this sample yield the same CDR3. This chain links TRBV9 with TRBJ2-2, with 7 nucleotides matching TRBD2. Trimming removed 0 bases from V and 5 bases from J; junction bases left unmatched: 1. This CDR3 is built from 14 residues. The germline gives CDR1 SGDLS, CDR2 YYNGEE. CDR3 residues: CASSVGGGTGELFF. DNA of the CDR3: TGTGCCAGCAGCGTAGGCGGGGGAACCGGGGAGCTGTTTTTT.

The rearrangement links TRBV9 to TRBJ2-3; D call uncertain. Trimming removed 0 bases from V and 0 bases from J, with 11 bases in between. Germline V lookup: CDR1 SGDLS, CDR2 YYNGEE. The CDR3 length is 16 residues. The CDR3 bases are TGTGCCAGCAGCGTAGGGGCGATTTCTAGCACAGATACGCAGTATTTT. Amino acids: CASSVGAISSTDTQYF.